This is a list of T cell receptor beta chains from one sample in a study of a mutant IDH1 vaccine in newly diagnosed glioma. These receptors' targets are unknown. The table came from immunoSEQ multiplex PCR; TCRdb's copy has only in-frame clones and leaves some out. The sample consists of tens of thousands of clones, around 83% of them appearing once. This material consisted of PBMCs, taken from a glioma patient whose treatment included an IDH1 peptide vaccine. These receptor sequences come from a man between 25 and 39 years old with glioma. Each CDR3 is given with its conserved first and last residue. Fields, in order: CDR3 length, V gene, J gene, D gene, CDR3 protein. The D gene is left open where the match is weak.

cdr3_length: 12
v_call: TRBV28
j_call: TRBJ1-2
d_call: NA
cdr3_aa: CASSSRLGGYTF

cdr3_length: 14
v_call: TRBV7-9
j_call: TRBJ2-7
d_call: NA
cdr3_aa: CASSHTDSAYEQYF

cdr3_length: 16
v_call: TRBV5-1
j_call: TRBJ1-2
d_call: TRBD1
cdr3_aa: CASSFLVRDRRYGYTF

cdr3_length: 14
v_call: TRBV5-6
j_call: TRBJ1-6
d_call: NA
cdr3_aa: CASSPYSYNSPLHF

cdr3_length: 16
v_call: TRBV9
j_call: TRBJ1-3
d_call: TRBD1
cdr3_aa: CASSAGTGTSGNTIYF

cdr3_length: 14
v_call: TRBV6-1
j_call: TRBJ2-5
d_call: NA
cdr3_aa: CASSEVPRTGSQYF

cdr3_length: 14
v_call: TRBV19
j_call: TRBJ1-4
d_call: NA
cdr3_aa: CASSSPGFLEKLFF

cdr3_length: 15
v_call: TRBV9
j_call: TRBJ2-3
d_call: NA
cdr3_aa: CASNAQGLGTDTQYF

cdr3_length: 15
v_call: TRBV11-2
j_call: TRBJ2-1
d_call: TRBD2
cdr3_aa: CASSLRLADYNEQFF

cdr3_length: 16
v_call: TRBV2
j_call: TRBJ1-2
d_call: NA
cdr3_aa: CASRGTRMVTNYGYTF

cdr3_length: 15
v_call: TRBV7-9
j_call: TRBJ2-1
d_call: NA
cdr3_aa: CASIRRGSRDNEQFF

cdr3_length: 14
v_call: TRBV7-9
j_call: TRBJ2-5
d_call: NA
cdr3_aa: CASSPGKGRETQYF

cdr3_length: 16
v_call: TRBV7-9
j_call: TRBJ2-7
d_call: TRBD2
cdr3_aa: CASSYPVGTSGDEQYF

cdr3_length: 13
v_call: TRBV30
j_call: TRBJ1-2
d_call: NA
cdr3_aa: CALIAGRDYGYTF

cdr3_length: 14
v_call: TRBV5-1
j_call: TRBJ1-1
d_call: NA
cdr3_aa: CASSLAGMNTEAFF

cdr3_length: 15
v_call: TRBV4-1
j_call: TRBJ1-3
d_call: NA
cdr3_aa: CASSQVYTSGNTIYF

cdr3_length: 17
v_call: TRBV13
j_call: TRBJ2-1
d_call: TRBD2
cdr3_aa: CASGGTSQSSSYNEQFF

cdr3_length: 12
v_call: TRBV10-1
j_call: TRBJ1-1
d_call: NA
cdr3_aa: CASSEGNTEAFF

cdr3_length: 13
v_call: TRBV6-5
j_call: TRBJ1-5
d_call: NA
cdr3_aa: CASSRRDRQPQHF

cdr3_length: 12
v_call: TRBV29-1
j_call: TRBJ2-7
d_call: NA
cdr3_aa: CSVVSVAYEQYF

cdr3_length: 17
v_call: TRBV5-1
j_call: TRBJ1-3
d_call: NA
cdr3_aa: CASSLESWSYSGNTIYF

cdr3_length: 16
v_call: TRBV27
j_call: TRBJ2-5
d_call: TRBD2
cdr3_aa: CASRDRLAGREETQYF

cdr3_length: 15
v_call: TRBV7-9
j_call: TRBJ1-1
d_call: TRBD1
cdr3_aa: CASSSSGTANTEAFF

cdr3_length: 15
v_call: TRBV5-1
j_call: TRBJ1-5
d_call: NA
cdr3_aa: CASSLAPTDNQPQHF

cdr3_length: 14
v_call: TRBV5-6
j_call: TRBJ2-5
d_call: NA
cdr3_aa: CASSSGTRQETQYF

cdr3_length: 15
v_call: TRBV4-1
j_call: TRBJ2-2
d_call: NA
cdr3_aa: CASSHPFGTPSGLFF

cdr3_length: 16
v_call: TRBV15
j_call: TRBJ1-1
d_call: TRBD1
cdr3_aa: CATSRGTGGRNTEAFF

cdr3_length: 18
v_call: TRBV7-8
j_call: TRBJ2-2
d_call: NA
cdr3_aa: CASSPGVGTALNTGELFF

cdr3_length: 15
v_call: TRBV5-6
j_call: TRBJ1-6
d_call: TRBD1
cdr3_aa: CASSLTRTGNSPLHF

cdr3_length: 15
v_call: TRBV6-5
j_call: TRBJ2-1
d_call: TRBD1
cdr3_aa: CASSTDRSSYNEQFF

cdr3_length: 14
v_call: TRBV2
j_call: TRBJ2-2
d_call: NA
cdr3_aa: CASNLGRRVGELFF

cdr3_length: 17
v_call: TRBV9
j_call: TRBJ2-1
d_call: TRBD2
cdr3_aa: CASSALTGTRVVNEQFF

cdr3_length: 17
v_call: TRBV27
j_call: TRBJ2-1
d_call: NA
cdr3_aa: CASSPIPTAASELGQFF

cdr3_length: 15
v_call: TRBV6-5
j_call: TRBJ2-3
d_call: NA
cdr3_aa: CASSYFPASTDTQYF

cdr3_length: 14
v_call: TRBV2
j_call: TRBJ1-5
d_call: NA
cdr3_aa: CASKTGASNQPQHF

cdr3_length: 15
v_call: TRBV5-1
j_call: TRBJ2-2
d_call: NA
cdr3_aa: CASSLQVANTGELFF

cdr3_length: 13
v_call: TRBV30
j_call: TRBJ2-2
d_call: NA
cdr3_aa: CAWRGLNTGELFF